This TCR beta chain comes out of a study of blood T cell repertoires in COVID-19. At the level of the study: Acute and convalescent COVID-19 samples came from the United States, Italy and Spain. Sources were T cells, B-cell-depleted T cells, or PBMCs; the material itself was cDNA or gDNA.

Per the study methods: The assay estimated nucleated cells by amplifying reference gene primers. Libraries were prepared by immunoSEQ multiplex PCR; TCRdb keeps only in-frame clonotypes and omits some of them. V and J calls and clone size follow that table, whereas D and trimming were derived from the DNA. The table includes 120,000 or so clones, roughly 87% detected once. Germline lookup yields CDR1 SGHTA and CDR2 FQGNSA. The V end was cut by 4 bases, the J end by 6 bases, with 18 bases between. There are 15 residues in the CDR3. The sequenced material came from peripheral blood. This TCR derives from a human donor in a cohort sampled during active COVID-19. The chain is built from TRBV7-2 and TRBJ1-1; D perhaps matches TRBD1 (6 bases). The CDR3 DNA reads TGTGCCAGCAGCTCCTCGGGGGGCCCGGCGGCTGAAGCTTTCTTT. Protein sequence: CASSSSGGPAAEAFF.